The clone carrying this T cell receptor (beta chain) has only a few counts. Its specificity is unknown. The investigators collected lesional scalp punch biopsies and peripheral blood from alopecia areata patients. The source of the sample is a study of CD8+ T cells in alopecia areata. Across the whole study: Patients remained on tofacitinib for 6 to 18 months and then went 6 months without it.

Reverse transcription of extracted RNA yielded cDNA, which provided the sequencing template. TCRdb keeps only in-frame clones here, not all; method: immunoSEQ multiplex PCR. The sample holds 180,000 or so clones, approximately 65% seen once. Points from the study as a whole: Compared with mice, patients displayed less clear TCR sharing, possibly for HLA-related reasons.

The CDR3 sequence is 14 residues long. Per germline, CDR1 SQVTM and CDR2 ANQGSEA. V was cut by 2 bases and J by 3 bases, with 11 bases left in between. The material sequenced was CD8+ T cells sorted from blood, taken at week 0. This TCR came from a human donor with alopecia areata. The rearrangement links TRBV29-1 to TRBJ2-1; possible D gene TRBD1, 6 bases. The CDR3 coding sequence is TGCAGCGTTGAACCAGGGGCACTCTACAATGAGCAGTTCTTC. This translates into CSVEPGALYNEQFF.